The present T cell receptor (beta chain) was sequenced within a study of control samples from healthy donors and cancer patients. V trimming: 3 bases; J trimming: 4 bases; junction bases outside the gene matches: 7. CDR1 and CDR2 from the germline V gene are SEHNR and FQNEAQ (reference sequence). This CDR3 has 15 residues. Sequencing was performed with immunoSEQ multiplex PCR; in TCRdb, only in-frame clones are kept and a portion is missing. This sample has under 150,000 clones, with 80% to 95% found just once. The sequenced material came from blood. The TCR sequence derives from a man in his thirties or forties in good health. This chain uses TRBV7-9 with TRBJ2-3, with 7 bases matching TRBD2. CDR3 sequence (DNA): TGTGCCAGCAGCTTCAGCGGGAAAGCCGCAGATACGCAGTATTTT. This sequence encodes CASSFSGKAADTQYF.